This entry lists 30 T cell receptor beta chains sequenced from one sample in a study of blood T cell repertoires in COVID-19. This table comes from immunoSEQ multiplex PCR, and its TCRdb copy is limited to in-frame clones, with some not included. This sample has roughly 65,000 clones; around 85% occur once, and the top ten carry roughly 40%. Sequenced sample: peripheral blood. Every receptor here comes from an elderly woman with active or convalescent COVID-19.

The rearrangement links TRBV29-1 to TRBJ2-7; tentatively, D is TRBD1 (6 bases). This CDR3 has 14 amino acids. From germline, CDR1 is SQVTM and CDR2 ANQGSEA. Trimming removed 4 bases from V and 0 bases from J, with 13 bases in between. The CDR3 region has the DNA TGCAGCGTTGCGAGGGTCAGGGGCTCCTACGAGCAGTACTTC. Its translation is CSVARVRGSYEQYF.

The chain carries TRBV3-1 (or the pseudogene TRBV3-2) and TRBJ2-1; weak D call: TRBD1 (8 bases). Trimming left V 4 bases short and J 6 bases short, with 22 bases between. Germline V gene sequence: CDR1 LGHDT, CDR2 YNNKEL (reference sequence). The CDR3 contains 17 residues. CDR3 residues: CASSRRTGRGYGNEQFF. The CDR3 DNA sequence: TGTGCCAGCAGCCGTCGGACAGGGAGGGGGTACGGCAATGAGCAGTTCTTC.

This clone came up once. V gene TRBV7-3 combines with J gene TRBJ2-1, with 8 bases fitting TRBD2. The germline CDR1 and CDR2 sequences are SGHTA and FQGTGA. This CDR3 has 15 amino acids. V lost 5 bases to trimming and J lost 4 bases; unmatched junction nucleotides: 7. The CDR3 DNA is TGTGCCAGCAGCCTGATGAGCGGGGGTTACAATGAGCAGTTCTTC. Protein sequence: CASSLMSGGYNEQFF.

The gene calls are TRBV9 and TRBJ2-2; a weak D match, TRBD2 (7 bases). The V gene's germline CDR1 is SGDLS and CDR2 YYNGEE. The CDR3 has 16 residues. Trimming removed 0 bases at V and 5 bases at J, with 14 bases between. The CDR3 bases are TGTGCCAGCAGCGTAGCAACAGGGAGGGCGACCGGGGAGCTGTTTTTT. This gives the protein CASSVATGRATGELFF.

The chain recombines TRBV2 with TRBJ1-2; 10 nucleotides match TRBD1. Losses at the gene ends were 5 bases for V and 7 bases for J; bases not matched to a gene: 10. The CDR3 runs to 15 residues. From germline, CDR1 is SNHLY and CDR2 FYNNEI. The CDR3 bases are TGTGCCAGCAGTCCCCGACAGGGGGCGGGGAGTGGCTACACCTTC. It encodes CASSPRQGAGSGYTF.

The chain joins TRBV10-3 to TRBJ1-1; D gene uncertain. V was clipped by 4 bases and J by 1 base, with 10 bases between them. This CDR3 spans 14 amino acids. Germline lookup yields CDR1 ENHRY and CDR2 SYGVKD. CDR3 residues: CAISVMRENTEAFF. CDR3 DNA sequence: TGTGCCATCAGTGTTATGAGGGAGAACACTGAAGCTTTCTTT.

This chain connects TRBV28 to TRBJ1-1; a possible D gene is TRBD1 (6 bases). Germline V gives CDR1 MDHEN, CDR2 SYDVKM. The CDR3 is 12 residues long. V was clipped by 8 bases and J by 1 base, with 8 bases between them. CDR3 loop: CASLQGNTEAFF. In nucleotides, the CDR3 is TGTGCCAGCCTACAGGGGAACACTGAAGCTTTCTTT.

V usage is TRBV19 and J usage is TRBJ1-2; 8 nucleotides align to TRBD1. Germline loops: CDR1 LNHDA, CDR2 SQIVND (reference sequence). Trimming removed 6 bases from V and 3 bases from J; junction bases left unmatched: 9. This CDR3 is 15 amino acids long. The CDR3 DNA follows: TGTGCCAGTAGGGACAGGGAGAATAGGGACTATGGCTACACCTTC. As protein: CASRDRENRDYGYTF.

V gene TRBV13 combines with J gene TRBJ2-3; 9 positions agree with TRBD2. Losses at the gene ends were 4 bases for V and 7 bases for J; bases not matched to a gene: 6. Germline V gives CDR1 PRHDT, CDR2 FYEKMQ (reference sequence). The CDR3 spans 14 residues. CDR3 sequence: CASSSPSGGNTQYF. DNA of the CDR3: TGTGCCAGCAGCTCACCAAGCGGGGGGAATACGCAGTATTTT.

The J gene is TRBJ2-7, the V gene TRBV2; 7 bases fit TRBD2. Trimming cost V 3 bases and J 1 base; bases outside gene matches: 6. The CDR3 extends over 15 amino acids. Germline CDR1 is SNHLY and CDR2 is FYNNEI. The CDR3, as DNA: TGTGCCAGCAGTGAGGAGGGCGGGGGATCCTACGAGCAGTACTTC. Amino acids: CASSEEGGGSYEQYF.

Here the CDR3 reads CAISNTGTSYTF. In DNA, the CDR3 is TGTGCCATCAGTAATACAGGGACAAGCTACACCTTC. The chain uses TRBV10-3 and TRBJ1-2, with D maybe TRBD1 (6 bases). CDR3 length equals 12 residues. CDR1 is ENHRY, CDR2 SYGVKD, per germline. The V end was cut by 5 bases, the J end by 9 bases, with 13 bases between.

This sequence joins TRBV7-9 and TRBJ2-7, with 8 bases lining up with TRBD1. The germline V gene has CDR1 SEHNR and CDR2 FQNEAQ (reference sequence). This CDR3 has 15 amino acids. Germline trimming cut 4 bases from V and 2 bases from J; bases unmatched to any gene: 7. CDR3 region: CASSYFGTGAYEQYF. In DNA, the CDR3 is TGTGCCAGCAGCTATTTCGGGACAGGAGCCTACGAGCAGTACTTC.

The chain combines TRBV30 with TRBJ2-3; perhaps TRBD1 as D (6 bases). Looked up from germline, CDR1 is GTSNPN and CDR2 is SVGIG (reference sequence). The CDR3 runs to 14 residues. The germline V and J ends were trimmed by 7 bases and 4 bases, with 18 bases remaining between them. CDR3 coding DNA: TGTGCCTTTTCACCAGGACAGCCAGCAGATACGCAGTATTTT. Translated: CAFSPGQPADTQYF.

This chain uses TRBV6-5 with TRBJ2-3; 9 nucleotides agree with TRBD2. Looked up from germline, CDR1 is MNHEY and CDR2 is SVGAGI. This CDR3 has 14 amino acids. V dropped 6 bases and J dropped 1; count of bases not matched to a gene: 2. The DNA for the CDR3 is TGTGCCAGCAGGACTAGCGGTGGCACAGATACGCAGTATTTT. Its protein product is CASRTSGGTDTQYF.

The chain is built from TRBV9 and TRBJ1-4; D perhaps matches TRBD1 (5 bases). The CDR3 length is 16 residues. CDR1 is SGDLS, CDR2 YYNGEE, per germline. Trimming took off 0 bases at V and 6 bases at J, with 15 bases between the two ends. Written as DNA, the CDR3 is TGTGCCAGCAGCGTAGGCCCGGGGGAATTTTATGAAAAACTGTTTTTT. Translating it yields CASSVGPGEFYEKLFF.

This sequence joins TRBV7-3 and TRBJ1-2; perhaps TRBD1 as D (5 bases). This CDR3 is built from 16 residues. Trimming pared 5 bases from V and 1 base from J, leaving 17 bases between. Germline assignment: CDR1 SGHTA and CDR2 FQGTGA. CDR3 loop: CASSPGAGLSNYGYTF. CDR3 sequence (DNA): TGTGCCAGCAGCCCCGGGGCGGGGCTAAGTAACTATGGCTACACCTTC.

V is TRBV19 and J is TRBJ2-2, with 10 bases identical to TRBD2. CDR3 size: 12 residues. CDR1 and CDR2 (germline): LNHDA, SQIVND (reference sequence). Germline trimming cut 8 bases from V and 9 bases from J; bases unmatched to any gene: 3. The CDR3 is CASERGGRELFF. CDR3 nucleotides: TGTGCCAGTGAGCGGGGGGGCCGGGAGCTGTTTTTT.

The rearrangement uses TRBV28 and TRBJ1-5; D is possibly TRBD1 (5 bases). The CDR3 sequence is 14 residues long. Germline lookup yields CDR1 MDHEN and CDR2 SYDVKM. The V and J ends lost 3 bases and 6 bases respectively, with 12 bases between them. The CDR3 coding sequence is TGTGCCAGCAGTTTGCGAGGGGAGGGTCAGCCCCAGCATTTT. Protein: CASSLRGEGQPQHF.

The chain employs TRBV12-3 or TRBV12-4 and TRBJ1-1; weak D call: TRBD1 (5 bases). V lost 6 bases, J lost 5 bases, and 13 bases lay in between. The CDR3 spans 13 residues. Written as DNA, the CDR3 is TGTGCCAGCAGAGTGGGTGGGACTACTGAAGCTTTCTTT. Amino acids: CASRVGGTTEAFF.

This clone came up once. The rearrangement uses TRBV15 and TRBJ1-5; TRBD1 agrees at 9 bases. This CDR3 has 18 residues. The germline V gene has CDR1 LNHNV and CDR2 YYDKDF (reference sequence). V shed 1 base and J 4 bases; nucleotides not matched to a gene: 11. The CDR3 DNA reads TGTGCCACCAGCAGAGGGGGTGGGGGACAGGGTAATAATCAGCCCCAGCATTTT. Translation gives CATSRGGGGQGNNQPQHF.

This rearrangement joins TRBV3-1 (or the pseudogene TRBV3-2) to TRBJ1-1; no definite D call. The ends were cut back, 7 bases at V and 2 bases at J, with 8 bases in the middle. The CDR3 loop spans 12 amino acids. Germline V gene sequence: CDR1 LGHDT, CDR2 YNNKEL (reference sequence). CDR3 in DNA: TGTGCCAGCAACCTAGGAAACACTGAAGCTTTCTTT. Protein sequence: CASNLGNTEAFF.

This chain connects TRBV19 to TRBJ1-5, with 7 bases identical to TRBD1. CDR3 length equals 14 residues. CDR1 and CDR2 from the germline V gene are LNHDA and SQIVND (reference sequence). V shed 5 bases, J shed 5 bases, and the junction held 6 bases outside the gene matches. The CDR3 region has the DNA TGTGCCAGTAGTGCTCCTCAGGGGGATCAGCCCCAGCATTTT. It yields the protein CASSAPQGDQPQHF.

The chain links TRBV19 to TRBJ1-5, with D unresolved. Germline V gene data show CDR1 as LNHDA and CDR2 as SQIVND (reference sequence). CDR3 size: 15 residues. V was clipped by 6 bases and J by 3 bases, with 15 bases between them. The CDR3 protein is CASSLGTADNQPQHF. The CDR3 DNA follows: TGTGCCAGTAGCCTCGGCACAGCTGACAATCAGCCCCAGCATTTT.

The chain couples TRBV30 to TRBJ2-1, with a weak D call TRBD2 (5 bases). The V gene lost 0 bases and the J gene lost 9 bases, with 6 bases spanning the gap. This CDR3 region has 11 residues. CDR1 and CDR2 (germline): GTSNPN, SVGIG (reference sequence). The CDR3 sequence is CAWSVRGEQFF. The CDR3, as DNA: TGTGCCTGGAGTGTCCGGGGTGAGCAGTTCTTC.

V gene TRBV28 combines with J gene TRBJ2-2; D gene ambiguous. CDR1 and CDR2 (germline): MDHEN, SYDVKM. V was cut by 5 bases and J by 4 bases, with 11 bases left in between. There are 14 residues in the CDR3. This CDR3 is CASSTPLSTGELFF. As DNA, the CDR3 is TGTGCCAGCAGTACACCTTTAAGCACCGGGGAGCTGTTTTTT.

The chain joins TRBV7-2 to TRBJ1-1; 7 nucleotides agree with TRBD1. The CDR3 contains 14 residues. Germline assignment: CDR1 SGHTA and CDR2 FQGNSA. The ends lost 6 bases at V and 4 bases at J; junction bases unmatched: 8. For the CDR3, the DNA is TGTGCCAGCAGAATCAGGGGGGATGGCACTGAAGCTTTCTTT. As protein: CASRIRGDGTEAFF.

This clone was counted once. This chain uses TRBV28 with TRBJ1-2; D is possibly TRBD1 (5 bases). The CDR3 covers 15 residues. V lost 3 bases to trimming and J lost 2 bases, with 13 bases between them. Germline values: CDR1 MDHEN, CDR2 SYDVKM. The CDR3 here is CASSFLDRQNYGYTF. CDR3 coding DNA: TGTGCCAGCAGTTTTCTTGACAGACAGAACTATGGCTACACCTTC.

The V call is TRBV4-3, the J call TRBJ2-3; 10 nucleotides agree with TRBD2. The CDR3 is 17 amino acids. From germline, CDR1 is LGHNA and CDR2 YSLEER. J gave up 1 base and V 0 bases, and 4 bases lay outside the gene matches. CDR3 in DNA: TGCGCCAGCAGCCAAGAGGGAACTAGCGGGGGCACAGATACGCAGTATTTT. It codes for CASSQEGTSGGTDTQYF.

The V and J genes are TRBV10-3 and TRBJ1-2; TRBD1 aligns across 8 bases. The CDR3 extends over 12 amino acids. Germline V gene sequence: CDR1 ENHRY, CDR2 SYGVKD. The J segment lost 8 bases and the V segment lost 4 bases, leaving 3 bases of the junction unmatched. The CDR3 DNA reads TGTGCCATCAGTGCGGACAGGGAAGGCTACACCTTC. This translates into CAISADREGYTF.

The V call is TRBV5-5, the J call TRBJ1-2; D remains ambiguous. Germline V gene lookup returns CDR1 SGHKS and CDR2 YYEKEE (reference sequence). The CDR3 contains 12 residues. Trimming pared 2 bases from V and 5 bases from J, leaving 7 bases between. The CDR3 sequence is CASSFDTYGYTF. The CDR3 bases are TGTGCCAGCAGCTTTGACACGTATGGCTACACCTTC. The variable domain in full, completed from reference TRBV5-5 and TRBJ1-2, reads DAGVTQSPTHLIKTRGQQVTLRCSPISGHKSVSWYQQVLGQGPQFIFQYYEKEERGRGNFPDRFSARQFPNYSSELNVNALLLGDSALYLCASSFDTYGYTFGSGTRLTVV.